Following are 15 T cell receptor beta chains from one sample sequenced in a study of PD-1 blockade in classical Hodgkin lymphoma. Time point in this sample: cycle 4 day 1 (C4D1), after 6 weeks of nivolumab. All trial patients relapsed after autologous stem cell transplantation. Clones were read by immunoSEQ multiplex PCR, and TCRdb kept only the in-frame ones, dropping some. This sample has around 53,000 clones, with 65% to 80% found just once. The specimen comprised peripheral blood mononuclear cells (PBMCs), sampled before the fourth cycle of nivolumab. These TCRs come from a human donor with classical Hodgkin lymphoma.

V is TRBV15 and J is TRBJ2-7, with D uncertain. Germline-derived CDR1 and CDR2 are LNHNV and YYDKDF (reference sequence). Trimming shortened V by 0 bases and J by 12 bases, and 12 bases separated the two germline ends. The CDR3 sequence is 12 residues long. CDR3 region: CATSRDYRAVYF. CDR3 DNA sequence: TGTGCCACCAGCAGAGATTATAGGGCCGTGTACTTC.

This clone appeared once. The gene calls are TRBV7-8 and TRBJ2-1; unclear D gene. This CDR3 is built from 19 residues. Trimming shortened V by 3 bases and J by 0 bases, and 21 bases separated the two germline ends. CDR1 SGHVS and CDR2 FQNEAQ come from the germline V gene. CDR3: CASSFSLISAESSYNEQFF. The CDR3 DNA is TGTGCCAGCAGCTTCAGCCTAATATCGGCGGAGAGCTCCTACAATGAGCAGTTCTTC.

The genes are TRBV25-1 and TRBJ2-5; weak D call: TRBD2 (7 bases). V lost 11 bases and J 7 bases, leaving 26 bases between the germline ends. Germline assignment: CDR1 MGHDK and CDR2 SYGVNS. CDR3 length: 15 residues. The CDR3 is CAASESRGGSGTQYF. CDR3 coding DNA: TGTGCCGCCAGCGAAAGCAGGGGCGGGAGTGGGACCCAGTACTTC.

V is TRBV4-2 and J is TRBJ1-1; no clear D gene. CDR1 is LGHNA and CDR2 is YNFKEQ in the germline V gene. V lost 0 bases and J 0 bases, leaving 11 bases between the germline ends. The length of the CDR3 is 16 residues. The CDR3 DNA reads as TGTGCCAGCAGCCAAGAGGGAACCATATTGAACACTGAAGCTTTCTTT. Translation: CASSQEGTILNTEAFF.

The rearrangement links TRBV7-3 to TRBJ2-7; D remains ambiguous. The CDR3 length is 12 residues. Per germline, CDR1 SGHTA and CDR2 FQGTGA. The V gene lost 3 bases and the J gene lost 6 bases, with 9 bases spanning the gap. CDR3 in DNA: TGTGCCAGCAGCTTCCTGGGTGGCGAGCAGTACTTC. As protein: CASSFLGGEQYF. The variable domain in full, completed from reference TRBV7-3 and TRBJ2-7, reads GAGVSQTPSNKVTEKGKYVELRCDPISGHTALYWYRQSLGQGPEFLIYFQGTGAADDSGLPNDRFFAVRPEGSVSTLKIQRTERGDSAVYLCASSFLGGEQYFGPGTRLTVT.

There are a few counts of this clone. This chain uses TRBV7-8 with TRBJ2-1; D remains unclear. V lost 7 bases to trimming and J lost 1 base, with 8 bases between them. Per germline, CDR1 SGHVS and CDR2 FQNEAQ. This CDR3 is 13 amino acids long. This CDR3 reads CASTPFSYNEQFF. The CDR3 DNA is TGTGCCAGCACCCCGTTTTCCTACAATGAGCAGTTCTTC.

V gene TRBV21-1 combines with J gene TRBJ2-7; the table's D call, TRBD2, was not checked against the DNA. TRBV21-1 is labeled a pseudogene. The CDR3 has 15 residues. The CDR3 is CASSKVSGRSYEQYF. The CDR3 DNA follows: TGTGCCAGCAGCAAAGTAAGCGGGCGCTCCTACGAGCAGTACTTC.

The chain recombines TRBV19 with TRBJ2-2; D not certain. This CDR3 has 15 residues. Between the trimmed V and J ends, which lost 6 bases and 5 bases, there was a span of 16 bases. Germline CDR1 LNHDA, CDR2 SQIVND (reference sequence). CDR3 coding DNA: TGTGCCAGTAGCCCTCTTAGCCGGCAGACCGGGGAGCTGTTTTTT. This gives the protein CASSPLSRQTGELFF.

V gene TRBV28 combines with J gene TRBJ2-7; TRBD1 is a possible D gene (5 bases). This CDR3 spans 16 amino acids. The V end lost 4 bases, the J end lost 0 bases, and 16 bases lay between the germline ends. CDR1 and CDR2 (germline): MDHEN, SYDVKM. This CDR3 reads CASSSLYTDSSYEQYF. CDR3 bases: TGTGCCAGCAGTTCACTGTACACCGACAGCTCCTACGAGCAGTACTTC.

The CDR3 bases are TGTGCCAGCAGTTACCCGGGACTAGCGTTGTCCGAGCAGTACTTC. It specifies CASSYPGLALSEQYF. The chain recombines TRBV6-5 with TRBJ2-7, with 10 bases identical to TRBD2. V shed 2 bases, J shed 6 bases, and the junction held 7 bases outside the gene matches. There are 15 residues in the CDR3. Germline V gene lookup returns CDR1 MNHEY and CDR2 SVGAGI.

The gene calls are TRBV5-5 and TRBJ2-5, with a possible D match to TRBD1 (6 bases). The CDR3 runs 13 residues. CDR1 is SGHKS, CDR2 YYEKEE, per germline (reference sequence). Trimming pared 2 bases from V and 3 bases from J, leaving 8 bases between. CDR3 sequence (DNA): TGTGCCAGCAGCTTTGCAGGGGAAGAGACCCAGTACTTC. Protein sequence: CASSFAGEETQYF.

This sequence joins TRBV18 and TRBJ2-7, with TRBD1 identical over 7 bases. V lost 4 bases, J lost 6 bases, and 15 bases stayed unmatched. The CDR3 totals 16 residues. Germline lookup yields CDR1 KGHSH and CDR2 LQKENI. For the CDR3, the DNA is TGTGCCAGCTCACTAGTTTTGGACAGGCCAAACGTCGAGCAGTACTTC. Amino acids: CASSLVLDRPNVEQYF. Filled out from reference TRBV18 and TRBJ2-7, the complete variable domain reads NAGVMQNPRHLVRRRGQEARLRCSPMKGHSHVYWYRQLPEEGLKFMVYLQKENIIDESGMPKERFSAEFPKEGPSILRIQQVVRGDSAAYFCASSLVLDRPNVEQYFGPGTRLTVT.

The genes are TRBV5-3 and TRBJ2-7, with unresolved D. TRBV5-3 is placed among ORFs of uncertain function. The ends were cut back, 1 base at V and 3 bases at J, with 11 bases in the middle. The CDR3 is 14 residues long. This chain's CDR3 is CARSLCLPGYEQYF. As DNA, the CDR3 is TGTGCCAGAAGCTTGTGTCTCCCTGGCTACGAGCAGTACTTC.

This sequence joins TRBV28 and TRBJ1-5; 8 bases fit TRBD1. CDR1 is MDHEN and CDR2 is SYDVKM in the germline V gene. The length of the CDR3 is 15 residues. J lost 3 bases, V lost 2 bases, and 3 bases had no gene match. This CDR3 is CASSLLDRDNQPQHF. As DNA, the CDR3 is TGTGCCAGCAGTTTACTGGACAGGGACAATCAGCCCCAGCATTTT.

The sample holds one count of this clone. The chain joins TRBV27 to TRBJ1-2; TRBD1 is a possible D gene (5 bases). Deletions cut 5 bases from V and 8 bases from J, with 12 bases between. Germline CDR1 reads MNHEY; CDR2 reads SMNVEV (reference sequence). CDR3 length equals 12 residues. The CDR3 reads CASSIGGVGYTF. CDR3 in DNA: TGTGCCAGCAGTATTGGAGGGGTGGGCTACACCTTC.